Listed below are T cell receptor beta chains from one sample, sequenced in a study of blood T cell repertoires in COVID-19. Sequencing was performed with immunoSEQ multiplex PCR; in TCRdb, only in-frame clones are kept and a portion is missing. This table has about 270,000 clones, around 90% appearing once. The sequenced material came from PBMCs or T cells enriched from blood (not recorded which). The receptors come from a woman aged 25-40 years with acute COVID-19. Both conserved end residues are part of each CDR3. The D gene is left open where the match is weak. Size values are once, few and many counts, or a class for expanded clones, and some rows have none.

>-|TRBJ1-1|16|-|TRBV5-1
TGCGCCAGCAGCTTGGACAAGGACTTAAAGGCCGCTGAAGCTTTCTTT
CASSLDKDLKAAEAFF
>-|TRBJ1-2|13|-|TRBV4-2
TGTGCCAGCAGCCTCGAGGCACAGGATGGCTACACCTTC
CASSLEAQDGYTF
>-|TRBJ1-2|16|TRBD1|TRBV28
TGTGCCAGCAGTATTTACTCCGGGACAGCTAACTATGGCTACACCTTC
CASSIYSGTANYGYTF
>-|TRBJ2-5|14|-|TRBV10-3
TGTGCCATCAGCGAAGGACTTGTCCAAGAGACCCAGTACTTC
CAISEGLVQETQYF
>-|TRBJ2-1|18|-|TRBV2
TGTGCCAGCAAATCCCCTATGGTAAGCGCGAGCTCCTACAATGAGCAGTTCTTC
CASKSPMVSASSYNEQFF
>-|TRBJ2-1|14|-|TRBV7-6
TGTGCCAGCAGAAGGGGGTTCTCTTACAATGAGCAGTTCTTC
CASRRGFSYNEQFF
>-|TRBJ2-1|16|TRBD2|TRBV24-1
TGTGCCACCAGTGATAAGACTAGCGGGGGGTACAATGAGCAGTTCTTC
CATSDKTSGGYNEQFF
>-|TRBJ1-2|14|-|TRBV3-1/TRBV3-2
TGTGCCAGCAGCCCTTTCAGGGGCAACTATGGCTACACCTTC
CASSPFRGNYGYTF
>-|TRBJ2-7|13|-|TRBV19
TGTGCCAGTAGTCCGACAGGAGTGGTCGAGCAGTACTTC
CASSPTGVVEQYF
>-|TRBJ2-3|15|TRBD2|TRBV5-4
TGTGCCAGCAGCTTGACAGCGGGAGGCACAGATACGCAGTATTTT
CASSLTAGGTDTQYF
>once|TRBJ2-7|12|-|TRBV29-1
TGCAGTATTGGAGGCGAGACCTACGAGCAGTACTTC
CSIGGETYEQYF
>-|TRBJ2-2|15|-|TRBV2
TGTGCCAGCAGTGAAATAAGGGGTGATTTCGGGGAGCTGTTTTTT
CASSEIRGDFGELFF
>-|TRBJ2-5|15|TRBD2|TRBV4-1
TGCGCCAGCAGCCAAGAGGCGGGAGGCCAAGAGACCCAGTACTTC
CASSQEAGGQETQYF
>-|TRBJ2-1|15|TRBD2|TRBV2
TGTGCCAGCAGTGAAGGCGCGGGAGTGGGAAATGAGCAGTTCTTC
CASSEGAGVGNEQFF
>few|TRBJ1-6|17|-|TRBV18
TGTGCCAGCTCACCAACTATAGGGACATCAGATAATTCACCCCTCCACTTT
CASSPTIGTSDNSPLHF
>-|TRBJ1-2|15|TRBD1|TRBV9
TGTGCCAGCAGCCCCGCTACCGGGACAGGGGATTTTTACACCTTC
CASSPATGTGDFYTF